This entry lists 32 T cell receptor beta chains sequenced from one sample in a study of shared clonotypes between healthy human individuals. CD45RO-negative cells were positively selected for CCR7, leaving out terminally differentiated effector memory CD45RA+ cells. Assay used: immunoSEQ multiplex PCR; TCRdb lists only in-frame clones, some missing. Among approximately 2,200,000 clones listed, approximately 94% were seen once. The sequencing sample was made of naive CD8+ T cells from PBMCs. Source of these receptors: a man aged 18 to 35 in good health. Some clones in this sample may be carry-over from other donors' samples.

CDR3 residues: CASSPDSSREQYF. CDR3 coding DNA: TGCGCCAGCAGCCCTGATTCATCGCGCGAGCAGTACTTC. The chain uses TRBV4-3 and TRBJ2-7; no clear D gene. The CDR3 has 13 amino acids. V lost 4 bases to trimming and J lost 6 bases, with 13 bases between them. From germline, CDR1 is LGHNA and CDR2 YSLEER.

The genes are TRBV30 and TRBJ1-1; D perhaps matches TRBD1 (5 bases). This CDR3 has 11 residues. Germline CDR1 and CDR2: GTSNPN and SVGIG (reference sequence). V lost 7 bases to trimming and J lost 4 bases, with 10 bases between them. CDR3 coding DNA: TGTGCCTCGTCGGGGCCCACTGAAGCTTTCTTT. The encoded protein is CASSGPTEAFF.

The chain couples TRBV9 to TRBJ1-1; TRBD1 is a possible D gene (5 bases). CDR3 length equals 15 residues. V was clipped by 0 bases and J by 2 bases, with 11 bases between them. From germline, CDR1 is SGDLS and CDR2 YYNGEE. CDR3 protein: CASSVEQGTNTEAFF. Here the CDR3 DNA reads TGTGCCAGCAGCGTAGAGCAGGGAACCAACACTGAAGCTTTCTTT. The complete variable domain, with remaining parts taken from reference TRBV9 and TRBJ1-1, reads DSGVTQTPKHLITATGQRVTLRCSPRSGDLSVYWYQQSLDQGLQFLIQYYNGEERAKGNILERFSAQQFPDLHSELNLSSLELGDSALYFCASSVEQGTNTEAFFGQGTRLTVV.

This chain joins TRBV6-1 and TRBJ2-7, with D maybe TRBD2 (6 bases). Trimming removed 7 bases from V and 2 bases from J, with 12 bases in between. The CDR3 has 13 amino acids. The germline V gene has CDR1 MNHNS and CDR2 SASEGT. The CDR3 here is CASMAGSPYEQYF. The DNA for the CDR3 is TGTGCCAGCATGGCGGGGTCCCCCTACGAGCAGTACTTC.

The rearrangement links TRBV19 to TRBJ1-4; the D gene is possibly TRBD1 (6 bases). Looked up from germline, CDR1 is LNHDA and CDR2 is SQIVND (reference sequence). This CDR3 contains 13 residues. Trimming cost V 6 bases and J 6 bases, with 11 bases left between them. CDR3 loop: CASRVQGDEKLFF. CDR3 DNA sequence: TGTGCCAGTAGGGTACAGGGTGATGAAAAACTGTTTTTT.

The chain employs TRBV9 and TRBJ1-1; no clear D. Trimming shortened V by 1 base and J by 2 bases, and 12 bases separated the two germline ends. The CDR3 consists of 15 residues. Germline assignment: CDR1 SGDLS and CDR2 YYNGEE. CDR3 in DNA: TGTGCCAGCAGCGTATGGGAGGGAGGTAACACTGAAGCTTTCTTT. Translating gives CASSVWEGGNTEAFF.

The CDR3: CASSRLISQGLANYGYTF. CDR3 bases: TGTGCCAGCAGCCGATTAATCTCCCAGGGGTTAGCTAACTATGGCTACACCTTC. The rearrangement links TRBV7-9 to TRBJ1-2; a possible D gene is TRBD1 (6 bases). The V and J ends lost 5 bases and 0 bases respectively, with 22 bases between them. This CDR3 contains 18 residues. CDR1 SEHNR and CDR2 FQNEAQ come from the germline V gene (reference sequence).

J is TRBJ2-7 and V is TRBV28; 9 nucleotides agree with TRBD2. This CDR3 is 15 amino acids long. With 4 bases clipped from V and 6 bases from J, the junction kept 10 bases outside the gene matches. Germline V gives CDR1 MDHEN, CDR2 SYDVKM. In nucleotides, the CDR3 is TGTGCCAGCAGTTCTCTTGCGGGAGGGCCAGGCGAGCAGTACTTC. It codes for CASSSLAGGPGEQYF. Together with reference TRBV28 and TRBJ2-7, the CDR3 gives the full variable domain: DVKVTQSSRYLVKRTGEKVFLECVQDMDHENMFWYRQDPGLGLRLIYFSYDVKMKEKGDIPEGYSVSREKKERFSLILESASTNQTSMYLCASSSLAGGPGEQYFGPGTRLTVT.

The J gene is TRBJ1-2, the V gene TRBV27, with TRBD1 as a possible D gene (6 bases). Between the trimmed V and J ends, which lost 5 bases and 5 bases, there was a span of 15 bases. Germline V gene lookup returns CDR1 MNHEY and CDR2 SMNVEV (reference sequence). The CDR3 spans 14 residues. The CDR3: CASSTRTEAYGYTF. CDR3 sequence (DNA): TGTGCCAGCAGTACGCGGACAGAGGCTTATGGCTACACCTTC.

The DNA for the CDR3 is TGTGCCAGCAGCCCGGACGGGTACTATGGCTCCTACGAGCAGTACTTC. It yields the protein CASSPDGYYGSYEQYF. The chain couples TRBV5-4 to TRBJ2-7; D gene unclear. The CDR3 has 16 residues. V was pared by 4 bases and J by 0 bases, with 17 bases between. The germline V gene has CDR1 SGHNT and CDR2 YYREEE (reference sequence).

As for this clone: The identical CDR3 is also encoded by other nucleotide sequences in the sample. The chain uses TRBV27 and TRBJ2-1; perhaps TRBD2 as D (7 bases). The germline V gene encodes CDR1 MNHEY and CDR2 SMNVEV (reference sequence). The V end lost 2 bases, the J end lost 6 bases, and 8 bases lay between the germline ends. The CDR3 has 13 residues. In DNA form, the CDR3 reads TGTGCCAGCAGTTTACGGGGGGCCAATGAGCAGTTCTTC. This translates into CASSLRGANEQFF.

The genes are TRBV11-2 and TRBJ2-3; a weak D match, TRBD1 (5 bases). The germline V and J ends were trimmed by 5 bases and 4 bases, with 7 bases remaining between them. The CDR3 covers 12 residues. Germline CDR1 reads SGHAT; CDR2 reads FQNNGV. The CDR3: CASSKGADTQYF. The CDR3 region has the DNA TGTGCCAGCAGCAAAGGGGCAGATACGCAGTATTTT.

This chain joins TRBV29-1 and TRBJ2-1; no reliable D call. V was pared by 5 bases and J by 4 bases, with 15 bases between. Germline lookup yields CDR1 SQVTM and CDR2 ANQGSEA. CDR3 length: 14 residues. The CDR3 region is CSVSKALSYNEQFF. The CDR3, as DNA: TGCAGCGTTTCAAAAGCACTATCGTACAATGAGCAGTTCTTC.

CDR3 sequence reads: CASSGQGPYNEQFF. CDR3 sequence (DNA): TGTGCCAGCAGCGGACAGGGCCCCTACAATGAGCAGTTCTTC. This chain uses TRBV6-5 with TRBJ2-1, with 8 bases fitting TRBD1. J gave up 2 bases and V 6 bases, and 3 bases lay outside the gene matches. The CDR3 has 14 residues. Per germline, CDR1 MNHEY and CDR2 SVGAGI.

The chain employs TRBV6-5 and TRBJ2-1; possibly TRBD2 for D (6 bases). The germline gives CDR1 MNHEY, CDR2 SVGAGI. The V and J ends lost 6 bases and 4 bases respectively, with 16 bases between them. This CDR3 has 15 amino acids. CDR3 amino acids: CASSLDGTEYNEQFF. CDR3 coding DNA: TGTGCCAGCAGCCTAGATGGGACTGAGTACAATGAGCAGTTCTTC.

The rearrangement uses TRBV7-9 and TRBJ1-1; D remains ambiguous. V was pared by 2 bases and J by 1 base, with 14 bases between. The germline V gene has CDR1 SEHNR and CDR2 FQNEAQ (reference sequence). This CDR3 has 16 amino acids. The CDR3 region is CASSLNALGPNTEAFF. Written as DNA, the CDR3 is TGTGCCAGCAGCTTAAATGCCCTTGGACCGAACACTGAAGCTTTCTTT.

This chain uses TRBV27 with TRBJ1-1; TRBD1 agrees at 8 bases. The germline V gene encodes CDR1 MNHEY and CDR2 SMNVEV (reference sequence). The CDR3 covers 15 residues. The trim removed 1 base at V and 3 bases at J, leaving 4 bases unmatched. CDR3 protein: CASSLWQGADTEAFF. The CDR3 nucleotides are TGTGCCAGCAGTTTATGGCAGGGGGCGGACACTGAAGCTTTCTTT.

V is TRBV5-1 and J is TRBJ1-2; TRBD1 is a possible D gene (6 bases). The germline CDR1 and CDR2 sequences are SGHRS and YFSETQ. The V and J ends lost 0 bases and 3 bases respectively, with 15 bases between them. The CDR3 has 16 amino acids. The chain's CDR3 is CASSLDGFTGHYGYTF. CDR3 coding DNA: TGCGCCAGCAGCTTGGATGGGTTTACAGGGCACTATGGCTACACCTTC. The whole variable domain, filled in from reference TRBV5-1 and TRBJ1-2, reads KAGVTQTPRYLIKTRGQQVTLSCSPISGHRSVSWYQQTPGQGLQFLFEYFSETQRNKGNFPGRFSGRQFSNSRSEMNVSTLELGDSALYLCASSLDGFTGHYGYTFGSGTRLTVV.

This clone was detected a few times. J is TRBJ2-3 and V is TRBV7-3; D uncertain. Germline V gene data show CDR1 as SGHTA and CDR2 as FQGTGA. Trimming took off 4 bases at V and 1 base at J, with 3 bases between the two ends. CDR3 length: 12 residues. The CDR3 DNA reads TGTGCCAGCAGCTGGGGCACAGATACGCAGTATTTT. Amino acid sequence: CASSWGTDTQYF.

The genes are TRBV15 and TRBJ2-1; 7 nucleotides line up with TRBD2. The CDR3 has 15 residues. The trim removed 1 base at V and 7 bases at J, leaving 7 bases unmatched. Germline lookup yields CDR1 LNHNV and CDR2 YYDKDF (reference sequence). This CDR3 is CATSRVREGQNEQFF. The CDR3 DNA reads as TGTGCCACCAGCAGAGTGAGGGAGGGCCAGAATGAGCAGTTCTTC.

Here the CDR3 DNA reads TGTGCCAGCACTGGGACACCGAACACCGGGGAGCTGTTTTTT. Its translation: CASTGTPNTGELFF. This chain uses TRBV7-8 with TRBJ2-2; D possibly corresponds to TRBD1 (6 bases). The CDR3 runs to 14 residues. Per germline, CDR1 SGHVS and CDR2 FQNEAQ. Trimming pared 7 bases from V and 0 bases from J, leaving 9 bases between.

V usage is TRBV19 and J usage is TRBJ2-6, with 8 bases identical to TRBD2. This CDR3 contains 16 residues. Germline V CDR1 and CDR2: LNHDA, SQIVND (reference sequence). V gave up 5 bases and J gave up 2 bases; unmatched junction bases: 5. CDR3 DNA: TGTGCCAGTAGTGGCCGGGAGGGTCCTGGGGCCAACGTCCTGACTTTC. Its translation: CASSGREGPGANVLTF.

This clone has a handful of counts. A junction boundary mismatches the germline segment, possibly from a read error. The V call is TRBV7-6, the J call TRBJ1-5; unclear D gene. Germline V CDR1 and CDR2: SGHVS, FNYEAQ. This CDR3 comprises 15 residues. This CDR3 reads CASSLVAGTNQPQHF. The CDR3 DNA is TGTGCCAGCAGTTTAGTGGCAGGAACCAATCAGCCCCAGCATTTT.

CDR3 coding DNA: TGCGCCAGCAGCCAGAGACCTAGACAGGGGGGACCCCATAGCAATCAGCCCCAGCATTTT. It encodes CASSQRPRQGGPHSNQPQHF. The V and J genes are TRBV4-1 and TRBJ1-5; 9 bases are shared with TRBD1. The ends lost 3 bases at V and 0 bases at J; junction bases unmatched: 15. The CDR3 runs 20 residues. CDR1 is MGHRA and CDR2 is YSYEKL in the germline V gene.

CDR3 sequence reads: CASSLSTGNVHGYTF. The CDR3 nucleotides are TGTGCCAGCAGTTTATCGACAGGGAATGTACATGGCTACACCTTC. The chain uses TRBV27 and TRBJ1-2, with 7 bases aligning to TRBD1. This CDR3 spans 15 amino acids. Germline values: CDR1 MNHEY, CDR2 SMNVEV (reference sequence). The J segment lost 6 bases and the V segment lost 0 bases, leaving 7 bases of the junction unmatched.

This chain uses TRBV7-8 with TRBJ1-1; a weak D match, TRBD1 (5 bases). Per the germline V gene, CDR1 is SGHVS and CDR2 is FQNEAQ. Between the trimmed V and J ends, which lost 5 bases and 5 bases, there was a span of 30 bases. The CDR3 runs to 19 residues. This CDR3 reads CASSPLQPRQDGGETEAFF. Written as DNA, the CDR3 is TGTGCCAGCAGCCCACTCCAACCCCGGCAGGACGGGGGAGAGACTGAAGCTTTCTTT.

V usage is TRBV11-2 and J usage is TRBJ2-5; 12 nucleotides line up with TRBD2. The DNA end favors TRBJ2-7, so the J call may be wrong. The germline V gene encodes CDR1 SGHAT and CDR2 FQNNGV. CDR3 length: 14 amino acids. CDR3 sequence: CASTRLAGVAEQYF. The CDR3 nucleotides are TGTGCCAGCACCCGACTAGCGGGAGTCGCCGAGCAGTACTTC.

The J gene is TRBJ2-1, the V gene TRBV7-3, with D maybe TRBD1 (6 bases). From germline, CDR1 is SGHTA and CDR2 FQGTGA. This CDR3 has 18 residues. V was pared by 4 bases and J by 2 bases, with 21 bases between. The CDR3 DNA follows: TGTGCCAGCAGCTCCGGGACAATTCGACCCCCCGCCTACAATGAGCAGTTCTTC. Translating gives CASSSGTIRPPAYNEQFF.

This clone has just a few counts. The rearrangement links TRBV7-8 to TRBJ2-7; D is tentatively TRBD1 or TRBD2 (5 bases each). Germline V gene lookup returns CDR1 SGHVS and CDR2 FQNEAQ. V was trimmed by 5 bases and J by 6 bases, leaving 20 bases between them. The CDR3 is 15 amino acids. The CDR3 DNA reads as TGTGCCAGCAGCACACGATCCGGGACGCCGGGCGAGCAGTACTTC. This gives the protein CASSTRSGTPGEQYF.

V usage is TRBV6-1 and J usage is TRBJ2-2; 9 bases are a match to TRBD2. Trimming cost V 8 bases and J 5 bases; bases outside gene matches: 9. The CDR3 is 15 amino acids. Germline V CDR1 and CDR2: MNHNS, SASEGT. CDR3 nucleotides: TGTGCCAGCCAGATAGCGGGAGATCTTACCGGGGAGCTGTTTTTT. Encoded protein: CASQIAGDLTGELFF.

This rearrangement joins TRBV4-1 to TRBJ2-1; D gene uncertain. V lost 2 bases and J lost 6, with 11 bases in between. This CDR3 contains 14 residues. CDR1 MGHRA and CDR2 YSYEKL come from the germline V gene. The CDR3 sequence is CASSQLFQSNEQFF. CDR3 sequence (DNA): TGCGCCAGCAGCCAACTGTTCCAATCCAATGAGCAGTTCTTC.

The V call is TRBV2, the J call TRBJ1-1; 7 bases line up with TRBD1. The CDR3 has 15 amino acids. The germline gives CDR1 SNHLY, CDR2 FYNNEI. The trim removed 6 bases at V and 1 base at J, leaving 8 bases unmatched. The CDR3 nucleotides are TGTGCCAGCAGGGACCCAGGGGACAGGAACACTGAAGCTTTCTTT. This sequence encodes CASRDPGDRNTEAFF.